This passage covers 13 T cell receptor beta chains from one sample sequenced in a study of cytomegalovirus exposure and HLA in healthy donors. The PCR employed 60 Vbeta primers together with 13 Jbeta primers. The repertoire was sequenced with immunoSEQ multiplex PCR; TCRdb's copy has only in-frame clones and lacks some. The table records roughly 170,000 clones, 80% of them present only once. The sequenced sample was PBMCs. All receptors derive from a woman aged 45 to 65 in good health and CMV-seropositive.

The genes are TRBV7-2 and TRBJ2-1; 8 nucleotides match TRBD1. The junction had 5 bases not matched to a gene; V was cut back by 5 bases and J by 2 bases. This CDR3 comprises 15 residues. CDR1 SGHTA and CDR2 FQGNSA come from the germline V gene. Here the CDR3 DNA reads TGTGCCAGCAGCCCTGACAGGGGAGCCTACAATGAGCAGTTCTTC. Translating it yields CASSPDRGAYNEQFF.

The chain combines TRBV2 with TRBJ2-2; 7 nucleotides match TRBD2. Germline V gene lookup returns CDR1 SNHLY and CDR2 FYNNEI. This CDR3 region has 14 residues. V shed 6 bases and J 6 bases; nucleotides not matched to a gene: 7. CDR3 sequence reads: CASSSGLGAGELFF. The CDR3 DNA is TGTGCCAGCAGCTCCGGACTAGGGGCCGGGGAGCTGTTTTTT.

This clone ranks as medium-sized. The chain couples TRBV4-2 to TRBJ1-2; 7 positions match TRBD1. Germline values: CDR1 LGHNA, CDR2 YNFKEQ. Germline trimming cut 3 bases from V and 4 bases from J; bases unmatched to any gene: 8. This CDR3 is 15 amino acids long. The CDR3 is CASSQDSGTVYGYTF. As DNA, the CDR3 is TGTGCCAGCAGCCAGGATTCCGGGACAGTCTATGGCTACACCTTC.

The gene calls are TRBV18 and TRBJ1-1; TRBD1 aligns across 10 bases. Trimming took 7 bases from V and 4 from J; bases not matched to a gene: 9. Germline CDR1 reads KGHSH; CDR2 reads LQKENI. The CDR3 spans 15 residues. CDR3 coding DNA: TGTGCCAGCTTCGGGACAGGGGAGTCAGTCACTGAAGCTTTCTTT. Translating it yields CASFGTGESVTEAFF.

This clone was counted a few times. The CDR3 region has the DNA TGTGCCAGCAGTCAGGGGACATATGGCTACACCTTC. Its protein is CASSQGTYGYTF. The chain links TRBV6-6 to TRBJ1-2; a weak D match, TRBD1 (6 bases). The CDR3 sequence is 12 residues long. Trimming pared 5 bases from V and 5 bases from J, leaving 9 bases between. CDR1 and CDR2 from the germline V gene are MNHNY and SVGAGI (reference sequence).

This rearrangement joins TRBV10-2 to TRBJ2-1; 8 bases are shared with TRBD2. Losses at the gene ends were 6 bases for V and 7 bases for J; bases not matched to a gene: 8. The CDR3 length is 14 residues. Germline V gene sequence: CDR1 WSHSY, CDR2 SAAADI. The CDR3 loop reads CASRKAGVGNEQFF. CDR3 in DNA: TGCGCCAGCAGGAAAGCGGGGGTTGGGAATGAGCAGTTCTTC.

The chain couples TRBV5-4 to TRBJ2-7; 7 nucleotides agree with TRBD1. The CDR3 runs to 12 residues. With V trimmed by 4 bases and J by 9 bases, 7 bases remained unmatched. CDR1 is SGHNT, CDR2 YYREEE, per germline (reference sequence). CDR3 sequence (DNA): TGTGCCAGCAGCGCAGACAGGGTTGGGCAGTACTTC. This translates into CASSADRVGQYF.

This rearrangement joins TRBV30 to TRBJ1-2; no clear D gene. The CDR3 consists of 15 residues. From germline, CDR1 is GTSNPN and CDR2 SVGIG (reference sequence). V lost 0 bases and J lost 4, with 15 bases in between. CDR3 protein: CAWSVEGPTSYGYTF. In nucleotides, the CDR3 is TGTGCCTGGAGTGTAGAGGGCCCGACCTCCTATGGCTACACCTTC. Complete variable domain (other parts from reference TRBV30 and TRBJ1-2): SQTIHQWPATLVQPVGSPLSLECTVEGTSNPNLYWYRQAAGRGLQLLFYSVGIGQISSEVPQNLSASRPQDRQFILSSKKLLLSDSGFYLCAWSVEGPTSYGYTFGSGTRLTVV.

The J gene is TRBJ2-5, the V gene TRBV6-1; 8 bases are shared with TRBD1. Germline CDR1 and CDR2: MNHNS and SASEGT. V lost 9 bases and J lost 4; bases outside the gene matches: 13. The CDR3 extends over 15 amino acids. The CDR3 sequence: CASAVTTGVGETQYF. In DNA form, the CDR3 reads TGTGCCAGTGCTGTCACGACAGGGGTAGGAGAGACCCAGTACTTC.

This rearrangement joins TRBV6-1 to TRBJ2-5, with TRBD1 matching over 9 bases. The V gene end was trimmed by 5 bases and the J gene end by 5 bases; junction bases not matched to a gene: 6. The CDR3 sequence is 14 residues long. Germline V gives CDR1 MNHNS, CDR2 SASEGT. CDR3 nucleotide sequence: TGTGCCAGCAGTCAAACAACAGGGGGCGAGACCCAGTACTTC. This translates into CASSQTTGGETQYF.

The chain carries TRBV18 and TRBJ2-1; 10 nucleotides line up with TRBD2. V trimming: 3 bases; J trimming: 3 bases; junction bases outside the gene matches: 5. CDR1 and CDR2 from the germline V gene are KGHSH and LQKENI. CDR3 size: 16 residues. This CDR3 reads CASSPTSGVIYNEQFF. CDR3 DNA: TGTGCCAGCTCACCTACTAGCGGGGTAATCTACAATGAGCAGTTCTTC. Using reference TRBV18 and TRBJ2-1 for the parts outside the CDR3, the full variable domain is NAGVMQNPRHLVRRRGQEARLRCSPMKGHSHVYWYRQLPEEGLKFMVYLQKENIIDESGMPKERFSAEFPKEGPSILRIQQVVRGDSAAYFCASSPTSGVIYNEQFFGPGTRLTVL.

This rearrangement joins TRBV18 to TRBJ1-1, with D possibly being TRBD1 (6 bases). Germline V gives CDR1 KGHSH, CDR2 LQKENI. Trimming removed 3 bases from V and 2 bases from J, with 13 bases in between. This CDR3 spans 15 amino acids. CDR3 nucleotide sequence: TGTGCCAGCTCACCCAGGGCAGGGGATAACACTGAAGCTTTCTTT. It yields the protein CASSPRAGDNTEAFF.

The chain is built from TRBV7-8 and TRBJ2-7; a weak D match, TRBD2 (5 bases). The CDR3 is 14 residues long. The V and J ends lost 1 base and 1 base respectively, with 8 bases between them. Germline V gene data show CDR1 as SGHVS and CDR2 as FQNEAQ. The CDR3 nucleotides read TGTGCCAGCAGCTTAGGAGGGAGATCCTACGAGCAGTACTTC. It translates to CASSLGGRSYEQYF.